This TCR beta chain was captured in a study of T cell repertoires in cytomegalovirus infection. Study information: CMV infection and matching HLA type were both indicated by public TCR beta signatures. Study-wide results and caveats: Public TCR beta family frequency separated CMV-and-HLA carriers, including in an independent cohort. HLA-C-restricted CMV-specific TCR beta clonotypes prevailed in the ex vivo response.

TCRdb reprocessed the reads with MiXCR, giving one entry per CDR3 protein. Here the sample spans some 450,000 distinct CDR3 sequences, roughly a third being singletons. As for this clonotype: Its antigen is undetermined.

The sequenced sample was PBMCs. This TCR came from a human donor in good health (CMV status not recorded). Some clones in this sample may be carry-over from other donors' samples.

The CDR3 nucleotides read TGTGCCAGCAGCCATGAGGGACAGTCGAACACTGAAGCTTTCTTT. Amino acid sequence: CASSHEGQSNTEAFF. The chain is built from TRBV7-2 and TRBJ1-1, with TRBD1 identical over 7 bases. The CDR3 has 15 residues. Trimming took 5 bases from V and 1 from J; bases not matched to a gene: 7. Germline V gene data show CDR1 as SGHTA and CDR2 as FQGNSA. Using reference TRBV7-2 and TRBJ1-1 for the parts outside the CDR3, the full variable domain is GAGVSQSPSNKVTEKGKDVELRCDPISGHTALYWYRQSLGQGLEFLIYFQGNSAPDKSGLPSDRFSAERTGGSVSTLTIQRTQQEDSAVYLCASSHEGQSNTEAFFGQGTRLTVV.